What follows is one T cell receptor beta chain and its context. Its antigen is as yet unknown. The source of the sample is a study of Graves' ophthalmopathy and Graves' hyperthyroidism. Researchers took RNA transcripts and amplified TCR beta CDR3 regions from them. RT-PCR with HTBI primers came first, then second-round multiplex PCR. Each CDR3 protein gets one entry after TCRdb re-called the multiplex PCR reads with MiXCR. The sample yields roughly 500,000 distinct CDR3 sequences, over 13% seen once. V shed 2 bases and J shed 7 bases, with 11 bases lying between them. The CDR3 consists of 13 residues. Germline CDR1 and CDR2: MNHNS and SASEGT. CAS ≥3, NOSPECS ≥4, moderate-to-severe activity and duration under 3 months marked donors with ophthalmopathy. General study results and limits: Blood shared most expanded thyroid clonotypes above 0.001 frequency. Sensitivity reached around 88% and specificity 75% to 82% for a 13-signature model separating ophthalmopathy from stable hyperthyroidism.

Sample: blood. This clonotype was obtained from a woman under 40 with Graves' ophthalmopathy. The genes are TRBV6-1 and TRBJ1-1, with no clear D. The CDR3: CASSERAGFEAFF. The DNA of the CDR3 is TGTGCCAGCAGTGAACGTGCGGGCTTTGAAGCTTTCTTT.